This entry describes one T cell receptor beta chain. The data are from a study of blood T cell repertoires in COVID-19. Study summary: Acute and convalescent COVID-19 specimens originated in the United States, Italy and Spain.

Per the original data handling: Estimates of nucleated cell counts were drawn from the amplification of reference gene primers. Profiled with immunoSEQ multiplex PCR; TCRdb holds only in-frame clones, not every one. V and J calls and clone size are given by that table; D and trimming were obtained from the DNA. The table shows tens of thousands of clones, with approximately 90% occurring only once. Sequencing was done on a sample of peripheral blood. The TCR was taken from a man between 65 and 80 years old with acute or convalescent COVID-19.

DNA of the CDR3: TGTGCCAGCAGCGTAGGAGGACAGGGTTCCTACAATGAGCAGTTCTTC. Translation gives CASSVGGQGSYNEQFF. J is TRBJ2-1 and V is TRBV9, with TRBD1 identical over 8 bases. V lost 0 bases and J lost 1; bases outside the gene matches: 3. From germline, CDR1 is SGDLS and CDR2 YYNGEE. The length of the CDR3 is 16 residues. The full variable domain, in which reference TRBV9 and TRBJ2-1 provide the parts outside the CDR3, is DSGVTQTPKHLITATGQRVTLRCSPRSGDLSVYWYQQSLDQGLQFLIQYYNGEERAKGNILERFSAQQFPDLHSELNLSSLELGDSALYFCASSVGGQGSYNEQFFGPGTRLTVL.